Described below is a single T cell receptor (beta chain) sequence and its context. Its matching antigen is unknown. This sample is part of a study of graft-versus-host responses after intestinal transplantation. Using immunoSEQ multiplex PCR, the repertoire was profiled, and TCRdb retains in-frame clones only, with some absent. Here the sample spans about 88,000 clones, 94% being singletons. This clonotype was obtained from a human donor who was the organ donor for an intestinal transplant. Sequenced material: unstimulated CD4+ T cells sorted from spleen or lymph node cells, taken before transplant.

The CDR3 is CASSIRVGVKGEKLFF. As DNA, the CDR3 is TGTGCCAGCAGCATCAGAGTCGGGGTAAAGGGGGAAAAACTGTTTTTT. The V and J genes are TRBV21-1 and TRBJ1-4. TRBV21-1 is recorded as a pseudogene. The CDR3 length is 16 residues.